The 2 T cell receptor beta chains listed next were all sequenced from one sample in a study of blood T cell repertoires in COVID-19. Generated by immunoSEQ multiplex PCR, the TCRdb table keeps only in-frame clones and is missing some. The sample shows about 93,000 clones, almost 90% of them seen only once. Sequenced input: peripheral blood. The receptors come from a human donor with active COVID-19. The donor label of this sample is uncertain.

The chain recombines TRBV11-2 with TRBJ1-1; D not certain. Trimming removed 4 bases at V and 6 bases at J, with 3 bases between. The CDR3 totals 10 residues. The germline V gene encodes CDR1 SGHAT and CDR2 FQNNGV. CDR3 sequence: CASSSSEAFF. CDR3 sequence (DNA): TGTGCCAGCAGCTCCTCTGAAGCTTTCTTT.

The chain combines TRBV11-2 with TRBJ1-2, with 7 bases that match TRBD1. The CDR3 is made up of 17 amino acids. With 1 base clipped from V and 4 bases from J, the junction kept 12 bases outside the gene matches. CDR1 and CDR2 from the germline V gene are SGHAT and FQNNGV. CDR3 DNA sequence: TGTGCCAGCAGCTTAGGAGCGGGAGGGACAGCAGGCTATGGCTACACCTTC. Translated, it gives CASSLGAGGTAGYGYTF.